Below, 27 T cell receptor beta chains from the same sample are listed, as sequenced in a study of blood T cell repertoires in COVID-19 (dated by TCRdb to 2019 to 2021). Libraries were built with the immunoSEQ multiplex PCR assay. Entries here come from immuneACCESS through TCRdb and include only in-frame sequences with V and J called. Some clones fail to appear in such tables; in the studies checked, an unresolved V gene covers under half of the shortfall, and the cause of the remainder is unknown. In this sample the table shows 150,000 to 200,000 clones, approximately 84% of which occur a single time. In total, the top ten clones hold about 1% of the sample. Sequencing was done on a sample of peripheral blood. These receptors were taken from a man between 35 and 55 years old with acute or convalescent COVID-19.

This sequence joins TRBV7-2 and TRBJ1-6; the match to TRBD1 covers 8 bases. The CDR3 is 17 amino acids. After removal of 5 bases from V and 9 bases from J, the junction contained 15 bases not matched to a gene. CDR1 is SGHTA, CDR2 FQGNSA, per germline. CDR3 coding DNA: TGTGCCAGCAGCCCCGGACAGGGAACGGCTGGGGTTTCACCCCTCCACTTT. This codes for CASSPGQGTAGVSPLHF. Combining the CDR3 with reference TRBV7-2 and TRBJ1-6 gives the whole variable domain GAGVSQSPSNKVTEKGKDVELRCDPISGHTALYWYRQSLGQGLEFLIYFQGNSAPDKSGLPSDRFSAERTGGSVSTLTIQRTQQEDSAVYLCASSPGQGTAGVSPLHFGNGTRLTVT.

This clone was detected a few times. This sequence joins TRBV28 and TRBJ2-1; possibly TRBD2 for D (6 bases). Trimming took off 7 bases at V and 9 bases at J, with 19 bases between the two ends. Per germline, CDR1 MDHEN and CDR2 SYDVKM. There are 14 residues in the CDR3. CDR3 nucleotide sequence: TGTGCCAGCACCTTAGGCGGGATCGGGGGTGAGCAGTTCTTC. Protein: CASTLGGIGGEQFF.

This clone occurred once. The chain combines TRBV28 with TRBJ1-2; TRBD1 matches 12 bases. The CDR3 loop spans 14 amino acids. Per germline, CDR1 MDHEN and CDR2 SYDVKM. The V and J ends lost 7 bases and 8 bases, in that order; junction bases with no gene match: 8. The CDR3 protein is CASNLGGTGGGYTF. CDR3 sequence (DNA): TGTGCCAGCAACCTAGGTGGGACAGGGGGCGGCTACACCTTC.

This clone was counted once. This rearrangement joins TRBV27 to TRBJ2-2; D is unresolved. V gave up 2 bases and J gave up 6 bases, with 7 bases separating them. Per germline, CDR1 MNHEY and CDR2 SMNVEV (reference sequence). CDR3 length equals 13 residues. The CDR3 loop reads CASSLVVSGELFF. In DNA form, the CDR3 reads TGTGCCAGCAGTTTAGTAGTATCCGGGGAGCTGTTTTTT.

This chain links TRBV18 with TRBJ1-1, with 7 bases matching TRBD1. Looked up from germline, CDR1 is KGHSH and CDR2 is LQKENI. The V gene end was trimmed by 0 bases and the J gene end by 4 bases; junction bases not matched to a gene: 5. The CDR3 loop spans 15 amino acids. CDR3 residues: CASSPPTGLTTEAFF. Here the CDR3 DNA reads TGTGCCAGCTCACCACCGACAGGGTTGACCACTGAAGCTTTCTTT.

The chain is built from TRBV5-1 and TRBJ1-2, with TRBD1 matching over 7 bases. Germline CDR1 and CDR2: SGHRS and YFSETQ. J lost 4 bases, V lost 0 bases, and 6 bases had no gene match. The CDR3 is made up of 15 amino acids. The CDR3 sequence: CASSLVPGGAYGYTF. In nucleotides, the CDR3 is TGCGCCAGCAGCTTGGTTCCAGGGGGTGCCTATGGCTACACCTTC.

The V call is TRBV7-8, the J call TRBJ2-7, with D possibly TRBD1 on 5 matching bases. Germline lookup yields CDR1 SGHVS and CDR2 FQNEAQ. This CDR3 contains 16 residues. The germline V and J ends were trimmed by 1 base and 2 bases, with 15 bases remaining between them. The CDR3, as DNA: TGTGCCAGCAGCTTAGAGGGGTTGATAGACCCCTACGAGCAGTACTTC. It specifies CASSLEGLIDPYEQYF.

The genes are TRBV27 and TRBJ1-4; D remains unclear. The CDR3 is 12 amino acids. Trimming cost V 6 bases and J 8 bases, with 10 bases left between them. Germline V gene data show CDR1 as MNHEY and CDR2 as SMNVEV (reference sequence). This CDR3 reads CASRRGPEKLFF. Written as DNA, the CDR3 is TGTGCCAGCAGACGGGGTCCAGAAAAACTGTTTTTT.

The genes are TRBV5-8 and TRBJ1-3; D ambiguous. The ends were cut back, 1 base at V and 0 bases at J, with 8 bases in the middle. The CDR3 is 15 residues long. Per the germline V gene, CDR1 is SGHTS and CDR2 is YDEGEE. The CDR3 loop reads CASSLPRISGNTIYF. The CDR3 bases are TGTGCCAGCAGCTTGCCTAGGATCTCTGGAAACACCATATATTTT.

The J gene is TRBJ1-1, the V gene TRBV12-3 or TRBV12-4; no definite D call. This CDR3 has 12 residues. The V and J ends lost 2 bases and 1 base respectively, with 2 bases between them. Here the CDR3 reads CASSLQNTEAFF. The CDR3 nucleotides read TGTGCCAGCAGTTTACAGAACACTGAAGCTTTCTTT.

This sequence joins TRBV3-1 (or the pseudogene TRBV3-2) and TRBJ1-6; D might be TRBD1 (5 bases). The CDR3 has 15 amino acids. Germline V gene sequence: CDR1 LGHDT, CDR2 YNNKEL (reference sequence). V lost 5 bases and J lost 7, with 15 bases in between. The CDR3: CASSSGTSRNSPLHF. For the CDR3, the DNA is TGTGCCAGCAGCTCAGGGACTTCGCGAAATTCACCCCTCCACTTT.

The CDR3 DNA reads TGTGCCAGCAGCGCCCAAGGACAGGGGAATTCACCCCTCCACTTT. Its translation: CASSAQGQGNSPLHF. The chain carries TRBV9 and TRBJ1-6; 9 nucleotides align to TRBD1. The CDR3 contains 15 residues. Losses at the gene ends were 3 bases for V and 7 bases for J; bases not matched to a gene: 5. Germline values: CDR1 SGDLS, CDR2 YYNGEE.

The V call is TRBV28, the J call TRBJ2-5; 9 bases match TRBD1. The V and J ends lost 3 bases and 6 bases, in that order; junction bases with no gene match: 8. The germline V gene has CDR1 MDHEN and CDR2 SYDVKM. The CDR3 contains 15 residues. CDR3 DNA sequence: TGTGCCAGCAGTTTGACAGGGGGGTTAAAAAAGACCCAGTACTTC. It is translated as CASSLTGGLKKTQYF.

This clone appeared a single time. DNA of the CDR3: TGCGCCAGCAGGAAAGGTGGGACAGACTACGAGCAGTACTTC. As protein: CASRKGGTDYEQYF. The chain uses TRBV5-1 and TRBJ2-7; 7 bases align to TRBD1. The CDR3 extends over 14 amino acids. Germline V gives CDR1 SGHRS, CDR2 YFSETQ. V gave up 5 bases and J gave up 3 bases; unmatched junction bases: 8.

This chain connects TRBV6-5 to TRBJ2-1; 7 nucleotides align to TRBD1. The junction had 6 bases not matched to a gene; V was cut back by 2 bases and J by 5 bases. CDR3 length: 15 amino acids. Germline V gene sequence: CDR1 MNHEY, CDR2 SVGAGI. The DNA of the CDR3 is TGTGCCAGCAGTTACGACAGGGTAGGCGACAATGAGCAGTTCTTC. Translated: CASSYDRVGDNEQFF.

The chain recombines TRBV2 with TRBJ1-2; 7 bases are a match to TRBD1. The J segment lost 6 bases and the V segment lost 3 bases, leaving 7 bases of the junction unmatched. The CDR3 spans 14 residues. CDR1 is SNHLY, CDR2 FYNNEI, per germline. The CDR3 is CASSDPGTVDGYTF. The CDR3 DNA sequence: TGTGCCAGCAGTGACCCCGGGACAGTGGATGGCTACACCTTC.

The J gene is TRBJ1-2, the V gene TRBV21-1; TRBD1 is the table's D call and was not checked against the DNA. TRBV21-1 is listed as a pseudogene. The CDR3 contains 15 residues. CDR3 sequence reads: CASTKRGQGPYGYTF. The CDR3 coding sequence is TGTGCCAGCACCAAGAGGGGACAGGGGCCATATGGCTACACCTTC.

V is TRBV2 and J is TRBJ2-2; TRBD1 might be the D (6 bases). CDR1 and CDR2 from the germline V gene are SNHLY and FYNNEI. The ends were cut back, 7 bases at V and 2 bases at J, with 11 bases in the middle. The CDR3 sequence is 14 residues long. CDR3 protein: CASTQDRNTGELFF. The CDR3, as DNA: TGTGCCAGCACCCAGGACAGAAACACCGGGGAGCTGTTTTTT.

The sample holds one count of this clone. The V and J genes are TRBV27 and TRBJ1-1; 8 bases line up with TRBD1. The CDR3 covers 17 residues. Germline CDR1 reads MNHEY; CDR2 reads SMNVEV (reference sequence). Germline trimming cut 1 base from V and 1 base from J; bases unmatched to any gene: 8. CDR3 residues: CASSLFSVGQGNTEAFF. DNA of the CDR3: TGTGCCAGCAGTTTATTCTCCGTTGGACAGGGGAACACTGAAGCTTTCTTT.

The table lists this clone with a few counts. This chain links TRBV6-4 with TRBJ2-4; D may be TRBD2 (7 bases). This CDR3 comprises 14 residues. The V gene's germline CDR1 is MRHNA and CDR2 SNTAGT. The V gene lost 0 bases and the J gene lost 6 bases, with 9 bases spanning the gap. CDR3 nucleotides: TGTGCCAGCAGTGACTCGGGGGGGCCAAACATTCAGTACTTC. Amino acids: CASSDSGGPNIQYF.

The chain combines TRBV11-3 with TRBJ2-7; 7 bases align to TRBD1. Germline CDR1 is SGHNT and CDR2 is YENEEA. V shed 5 bases, J shed 3 bases, and the junction held 4 bases outside the gene matches. This CDR3 is 13 amino acids long. The CDR3 spells CASSGRDSYEQYF. CDR3 sequence (DNA): TGTGCCAGCAGCGGCCGGGACAGCTACGAGCAGTACTTC.

The CDR3 is CASSRGQDGGTGELFF. As DNA, the CDR3 is TGCGCCAGCAGCCGAGGACAGGACGGGGGCACCGGGGAGCTGTTTTTT. This sequence joins TRBV5-1 and TRBJ2-2; D is perhaps TRBD1 (7 bases). This CDR3 region has 16 residues. Trimming took 4 bases from V and 4 from J, leaving 17 bases between them. Germline V gives CDR1 SGHRS, CDR2 YFSETQ.

V gene TRBV5-1 combines with J gene TRBJ2-7; D remains unclear. The V gene's germline CDR1 is SGHRS and CDR2 YFSETQ. The CDR3 loop spans 14 amino acids. V lost 7 bases, J lost 0 bases, and 14 bases lay in between. CDR3 DNA: TGCGCCAGCGGCCCTATGGAGAGCTCCTACGAGCAGTACTTC. It codes for CASGPMESSYEQYF.

The V and J genes are TRBV9 and TRBJ1-2; D is ambiguous. V was shortened by 0 bases and J by 6 bases, with 15 bases between the two germline ends. This CDR3 comprises 15 residues. Germline values: CDR1 SGDLS, CDR2 YYNGEE. The CDR3 is CASSVGRREFDGYTF. CDR3 DNA sequence: TGTGCCAGCAGCGTAGGGAGACGGGAATTCGATGGCTACACCTTC.

The V call is TRBV19, the J call TRBJ1-6, with D possibly TRBD1 on 5 matching bases. The germline V and J ends were trimmed by 3 bases and 10 bases, with 13 bases remaining between them. The CDR3 runs to 14 residues. Germline loops: CDR1 LNHDA, CDR2 SQIVND (reference sequence). DNA of the CDR3: TGTGCCAGTAGTATGGAGGCGGGGCGGTCACCCCTCCACTTT. Amino acid sequence: CASSMEAGRSPLHF.

The chain has TRBV28 and TRBJ1-2; no clear D. Germline CDR1 MDHEN, CDR2 SYDVKM. V lost 1 base to trimming and J lost 5 bases, with 8 bases between them. The CDR3 spans 13 residues. The CDR3 DNA sequence: TGTGCCAGCAGTTTATTCTCCGGGTATGGCTACACCTTC. Protein product: CASSLFSGYGYTF.

The V call is TRBV7-2, the J call TRBJ2-7; 8 bases fit TRBD2. V gave up 2 bases and J gave up 4 bases; unmatched junction bases: 10. CDR1 and CDR2 from the germline V gene are SGHTA and FQGNSA. The CDR3 consists of 16 residues. CDR3 sequence: CASSLSSGGGPYEQYF. The CDR3 DNA sequence: TGTGCCAGCAGCTTAAGCTCCGGCGGGGGGCCTTACGAGCAGTACTTC.